This entry lists 28 T cell receptor beta chains sequenced from one sample in a study of cytomegalovirus exposure and HLA in healthy donors. Both 60 Vbeta primers and 13 Jbeta primers went into the PCR. The data were produced by immunoSEQ multiplex PCR, yet TCRdb's version contains in-frame clones alone and is incomplete. The sample lists 75,000 to 90,000 clones, around 81% occurring once. Sequencing was carried out using PBMCs. The receptors shown here come from a male donor in good health and CMV-seropositive.

This clone was detected only a few times. The chain joins TRBV9 to TRBJ1-6; D gene unclear. This CDR3 comprises 14 residues. The germline V gene has CDR1 SGDLS and CDR2 YYNGEE. The V end lost 4 bases, the J end lost 7 bases, and 12 bases lay between the germline ends. CDR3 sequence (DNA): TGTGCCAGCAGCCAAACCGGTTTGAATTCACCCCTCCACTTT. As protein: CASSQTGLNSPLHF. Filled out from reference TRBV9 and TRBJ1-6, the complete variable domain reads DSGVTQTPKHLITATGQRVTLRCSPRSGDLSVYWYQQSLDQGLQFLIQYYNGEERAKGNILERFSAQQFPDLHSELNLSSLELGDSALYFCASSQTGLNSPLHFGNGTRLTVT.

This clone showed up just once. This chain uses TRBV5-4 with TRBJ1-3, with 7 bases identical to TRBD1. The CDR3 has 16 residues. With V trimmed by 3 bases and J by 0 bases, 6 bases remained unmatched. Per germline, CDR1 SGHNT and CDR2 YYREEE (reference sequence). The CDR3 DNA reads as TGTGCCAGCAGCTCGCGACAGGGCAGCTCTGGAAACACCATATATTTT. Protein sequence: CASSSRQGSSGNTIYF.

CDR3 sequence reads: CASSPRDSYEQYF. The CDR3, as DNA: TGTGCCAGCTCACCGCGGGACAGTTACGAGCAGTACTTC. J is TRBJ2-7 and V is TRBV18; D possibly corresponds to TRBD1 (7 bases). Germline CDR1 reads KGHSH; CDR2 reads LQKENI. The CDR3 length is 13 residues. Trimming took off 3 bases at V and 4 bases at J, with 10 bases between the two ends.

This clone was seen more than once but under ten times. V is TRBV9 and J is TRBJ2-1, with 10 nucleotides matching TRBD2. V lost 0 bases, J lost 4 bases, and 10 bases stayed unmatched. This CDR3 has 18 amino acids. CDR1 is SGDLS, CDR2 YYNGEE, per germline. CDR3 amino acids: CASSVALLSSGGYNEQFF. The CDR3 DNA follows: TGTGCCAGCAGCGTAGCTCTGTTGAGTAGCGGGGGGTACAATGAGCAGTTCTTC.

The chain recombines TRBV5-6 with TRBJ2-1; D possibly corresponds to TRBD2 (6 bases). Germline V lookup: CDR1 SGHDT, CDR2 YYEEEE. V was cut by 4 bases and J by 5 bases, with 13 bases left in between. CDR3 length equals 14 residues. This CDR3 is CASSPGTHNNEQFF. The CDR3 nucleotides read TGTGCCAGCAGCCCCGGGACTCACAACAATGAGCAGTTCTTC.

The V and J genes are TRBV6-5 and TRBJ1-2; D remains ambiguous. Trimming left V 8 bases short and J 3 bases short, with 13 bases between. The CDR3 runs 13 residues. Germline V gene lookup returns CDR1 MNHEY and CDR2 SVGAGI. The CDR3 DNA sequence: TGTGCCAGCTGGCGGGGTGTGGACTATGGCTACACCTTC. Amino acid sequence: CASWRGVDYGYTF.

The sample holds a few counts of this clone. The chain couples TRBV29-1 to TRBJ2-1; D is unresolved. V lost 3 bases and J lost 4, with 7 bases in between. Germline lookup yields CDR1 SQVTM and CDR2 ANQGSEA. CDR3 size: 12 residues. CDR3 nucleotides: TGCAGCGTTGAGGCAGGATACAATGAGCAGTTCTTC. It translates to CSVEAGYNEQFF.

In its sample, this clone was seen a few times. The chain has TRBV5-4 and TRBJ2-7; a weak D match, TRBD2 (6 bases). Germline-derived CDR1 and CDR2 are SGHNT and YYREEE (reference sequence). V gave up 0 bases and J gave up 4 bases, with 17 bases separating them. The CDR3 totals 16 residues. Here the CDR3 DNA reads TGTGCCAGCAGCTTGGGGGGGTGGGGAGGAGAGTACGAGCAGTACTTC. It translates to CASSLGGWGGEYEQYF.

The rearrangement links TRBV19 to TRBJ2-7; the match to TRBD1 covers 7 bases. The CDR3 has 14 residues. V lost 3 bases and J lost 1; bases outside the gene matches: 3. Germline-derived CDR1 and CDR2 are LNHDA and SQIVND (reference sequence). CDR3 bases: TGTGCCAGTAGTATCGCAGGGGGATCCTACGAGCAGTACTTC. This codes for CASSIAGGSYEQYF.

The chain recombines TRBV9 with TRBJ2-3; tentatively, D is TRBD2 (5 bases). V was cut by 3 bases and J by 4 bases, with 12 bases left in between. CDR3 length equals 14 residues. The germline V gene encodes CDR1 SGDLS and CDR2 YYNGEE. The DNA for the CDR3 is TGTGCCAGCAGCGATGAGGGAAGGGCAGATACGCAGTATTTT. Its translation is CASSDEGRADTQYF.

This chain uses TRBV6-1 with TRBJ2-5, with TRBD2 identical over 7 bases. Germline CDR1 and CDR2: MNHNS and SASEGT. The CDR3 consists of 15 residues. V lost 4 bases and J lost 2; bases outside the gene matches: 7. This CDR3 is CASSAGEGRQETQYF. The CDR3 DNA reads as TGTGCCAGCAGTGCCGGGGAGGGTAGGCAAGAGACCCAGTACTTC.

The chain is built from TRBV19 and TRBJ2-7; D ambiguous. Trimming stripped 5 bases from V and 0 bases from J, with 8 bases between. CDR1 is LNHDA and CDR2 is SQIVND in the germline V gene (reference sequence). The CDR3 runs 13 residues. The CDR3 DNA reads TGTGCCAGTAGTCACGGTGCCTCCTACGAGCAGTACTTC. Its translation is CASSHGASYEQYF.

The V gene is TRBV5-1, the J gene TRBJ2-2; possibly TRBD2 for D (7 bases). CDR1 and CDR2 from the germline V gene are SGHRS and YFSETQ. V dropped 5 bases and J dropped 11 bases, with 13 bases sitting between them. The CDR3 runs to 12 residues. The DNA for the CDR3 is TGCGCCAGCAGACTTGGGGGGGGCGAGCTGTTTTTT. Translating gives CASRLGGGELFF.

This chain uses TRBV7-2 with TRBJ2-4; 9 bases map to TRBD2. Germline V gene data show CDR1 as SGHTA and CDR2 as FQGNSA. J gave up 4 bases and V 1 base, and 8 bases lay outside the gene matches. The CDR3 extends over 17 amino acids. The CDR3 sequence: CASSLVSGRMGKNIQYF. The CDR3 DNA reads TGTGCCAGCAGCTTAGTCAGCGGGAGGATGGGGAAAAACATTCAGTACTTC.

Concerning this clone itself: Compared with germline, one end of the junction differs, possibly owing to a read error. This chain joins TRBV7-7 and TRBJ2-5, with 13 bases fitting TRBD2. Per germline, CDR1 SSHAT and CDR2 FNYEAQ (reference sequence). The length of the CDR3 is 16 residues. CDR3 DNA sequence: TGTGCTAGCAGCTTAGGGACTAGCGGGACCTTGGAGACCCAGTACTTC. Its protein product is CASSLGTSGTLETQYF.

This chain uses TRBV21-1 with TRBJ2-7; the D call TRBD1 from the table was never checked on the DNA. TRBV21-1 is tagged as a pseudogene. This CDR3 region has 14 residues. The CDR3 DNA sequence: TGTGCCAGCCCGAGGACAGGGCGCTCCTACGAGCAGTATTTC. This sequence encodes CASPRTGRSYEQYF.

CDR3 residues: CASSGAARTDTQYF. CDR3 bases: TGTGCCAGCAGCGGAGCCGCCCGGACAGATACGCAGTATTTT. The J gene is TRBJ2-3, the V gene TRBV9; D is unresolved. Germline V gene sequence: CDR1 SGDLS, CDR2 YYNGEE. The CDR3 totals 14 residues. Deletions cut 3 bases from V and 3 bases from J, with 11 bases between.

The V gene is TRBV7-2, the J gene TRBJ2-3, with D possibly TRBD2 on 6 matching bases. Germline V gene data show CDR1 as SGHTA and CDR2 as FQGNSA. The CDR3 covers 16 residues. Trimming shortened V by 5 bases and J by 0 bases, and 15 bases separated the two germline ends. CDR3 nucleotides: TGTGCCAGCAGCCCTGAGACGGGGGTGAGCACAGATACGCAGTATTTT. Translating it yields CASSPETGVSTDTQYF.

This chain connects TRBV4-2 to TRBJ2-3; 7 positions agree with TRBD2. V shed 2 bases, J shed 0 bases, and the junction held 5 bases outside the gene matches. Germline V gives CDR1 LGHNA, CDR2 YNFKEQ. This CDR3 is 16 amino acids long. The CDR3 bases are TGTGCCAGCAGCCAACTACTAGCGCCCAGCACAGATACGCAGTATTTT. Translated, it gives CASSQLLAPSTDTQYF.

This chain links TRBV28 with TRBJ1-1; D gene unclear. V lost 5 bases and J lost 5, with 15 bases in between. The CDR3 length is 14 residues. CDR1 is MDHEN, CDR2 SYDVKM, per germline. In DNA, the CDR3 is TGTGCCAGCAGTCCGGAGGGTCCGAGGACTGAAGCTTTCTTT. The encoded protein is CASSPEGPRTEAFF.

The chain employs TRBV7-2 and TRBJ2-2; 10 bases are shared with TRBD2. The germline V gene encodes CDR1 SGHTA and CDR2 FQGNSA. Trimming took 5 bases from V and 7 from J; bases not matched to a gene: 13. This CDR3 has 17 amino acids. CDR3 residues: CASSPSGGAGGVGELFF. The CDR3 nucleotides read TGTGCCAGCAGCCCCAGCGGGGGAGCGGGGGGGGTCGGGGAGCTGTTTTTT.

The chain carries TRBV6-1 and TRBJ2-3, with 8 bases fitting TRBD2. Germline V gene data show CDR1 as MNHNS and CDR2 as SASEGT. The CDR3 is 19 amino acids. After removal of 0 bases from V and 2 bases from J, the junction contained 13 bases not matched to a gene. CDR3 in amino acids: CASSEAAGGAGGTTDTQYF. CDR3 DNA sequence: TGTGCCAGCAGTGAAGCCGCGGGTGGGGCGGGGGGCACCACAGATACGCAGTATTTT.

Only a few counts were recorded for this clone. J is TRBJ1-5 and V is TRBV4-1; D ambiguous. Trimming cost V 1 base and J 7 bases, with 8 bases left between them. The CDR3 spans 13 residues. The germline gives CDR1 MGHRA, CDR2 YSYEKL. CDR3 in DNA: TGCGCCAGCAGCCAAGTCATCACACAGCCCCAGCATTTT. Residues: CASSQVITQPQHF.

J is TRBJ2-6 and V is TRBV7-8, with 9 bases that match TRBD1. CDR3 length: 18 amino acids. Germline-derived CDR1 and CDR2 are SGHVS and FQNEAQ. V gave up 5 bases and J gave up 0 bases; unmatched junction bases: 8. Here the CDR3 DNA reads TGTGCCAGCAGCCTCCGGGACAGGGCCGGCTCTGGGGCCAACGTCCTGACTTTC. Translating gives CASSLRDRAGSGANVLTF.

CDR3 region: CASSQDGETVGYTF. CDR3 DNA sequence: TGTGCCAGCAGCCAAGATGGTGAGACTGTGGGCTACACCTTC. The chain combines TRBV14 with TRBJ1-2, with no clear D. V gave up 0 bases and J gave up 8 bases, with 13 bases separating them. Germline CDR1 reads SGHDN; CDR2 reads FVKESK. CDR3 size: 14 residues.

The V call is TRBV27, the J call TRBJ1-2; unclear D gene. CDR3 length: 13 residues. Trimming shortened V by 2 bases and J by 1 base, and 5 bases separated the two germline ends. Germline V lookup: CDR1 MNHEY, CDR2 SMNVEV (reference sequence). The CDR3 nucleotides read TGTGCCAGCAGTTTACAGGTTAACTATGGCTACACCTTC. Translation: CASSLQVNYGYTF.

This clone was observed a handful of times. The chain carries TRBV6-5 and TRBJ1-2; no definite D call. The CDR3 runs to 13 residues. Per the germline V gene, CDR1 is MNHEY and CDR2 is SVGAGI. V was clipped by 6 bases and J by 0 bases, with 8 bases between them. CDR3 DNA sequence: TGTGCCAGCAGACCTAGTACTAACTATGGCTACACCTTC. Translation: CASRPSTNYGYTF.

CDR3 in DNA: TGTGCCAGCAGCCAAGGCACAGGGGATCAGCCCCAGCATTTT. Its translation is CASSQGTGDQPQHF. The chain uses TRBV14 and TRBJ1-5; TRBD1 matches 7 bases. Trimming took 1 base from V and 5 from J; bases not matched to a gene: 2. CDR1 is SGHDN and CDR2 is FVKESK in the germline V gene. CDR3 length: 14 amino acids.